This T cell receptor beta chain was sequenced for a study of shared clonotypes between healthy human individuals. As for the study in general: With ages of 18 to 49, the donors were a couple of women and three men. For every donor, three CD4 naive, three CD4 memory, two CD8 naive and one CD8 memory plates were used.

Study-wide points: As a rule, naive subsets had a larger estimated richness than memory subsets.

The CDR3 contains 13 residues. V lost 0 bases and J lost 12; bases outside the gene matches: 4. Germline V gene sequence: CDR1 SGHDN, CDR2 FVKESK. Naive CD4+ cells were CD45RA-selected; the remaining cells were memory. This clone was counted only a few times. The antigen remains undetermined. Here immunoSEQ multiplex PCR was the method, and the copy in TCRdb shows in-frame clones only, minus some. The repertoire holds roughly 1 million clones, approximately 72% seen once, with roughly 1.4% in the top ten. The sequence was collected from a man aged 18 to 29 in good health. V usage is TRBV14 and J usage is TRBJ2-1; 8 bases align to TRBD2. Input material: memory CD4+ T cells sorted from blood. Subset described: CD45RA-negative fraction. CDR3 nucleotides: TGTGCCAGCAGCCAAGACGTAGCGGGATCGCAGTTCTTC. Its protein product is CASSQDVAGSQFF.